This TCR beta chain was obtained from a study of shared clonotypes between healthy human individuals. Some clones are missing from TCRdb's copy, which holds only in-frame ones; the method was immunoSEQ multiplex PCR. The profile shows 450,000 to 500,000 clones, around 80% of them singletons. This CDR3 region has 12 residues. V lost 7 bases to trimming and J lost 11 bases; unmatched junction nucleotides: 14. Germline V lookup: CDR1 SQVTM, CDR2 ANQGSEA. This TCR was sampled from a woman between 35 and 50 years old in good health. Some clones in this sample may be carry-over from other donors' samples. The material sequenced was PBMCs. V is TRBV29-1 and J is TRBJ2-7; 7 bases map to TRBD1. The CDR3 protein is CSASGQETGEYF. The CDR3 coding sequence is TGCAGCGCTTCCGGACAGGAAACCGGGGAGTACTTC.